The clone carrying this T cell receptor (beta chain) is judged medium-sized (0.01 to 0.1%). The CDR3 length is 16 residues. Trimming stripped 1 base from V and 3 bases from J, with 14 bases between. Looked up from germline, CDR1 is SGHTA and CDR2 is FQGNSA. The sample comes from a study of immune characterization of retroperitoneal liposarcoma. MiXCR, applied by TCRdb to the PCR reads, yields one record per CDR3 protein. The table has thousands of distinct CDR3 sequences, approximately 20% seen once. The TCR comes from a male donor with retroperitoneal liposarcoma. The sample taken for sequencing was tumor tissue. The chain carries TRBV7-2 and TRBJ2-3; D remains unclear. The chain's CDR3 is CASSLGIQLGTDTQYF. The CDR3, as DNA: TGTGCCAGCAGCTTAGGGATCCAGCTCGGGACAGATACGCAGTATTTT.